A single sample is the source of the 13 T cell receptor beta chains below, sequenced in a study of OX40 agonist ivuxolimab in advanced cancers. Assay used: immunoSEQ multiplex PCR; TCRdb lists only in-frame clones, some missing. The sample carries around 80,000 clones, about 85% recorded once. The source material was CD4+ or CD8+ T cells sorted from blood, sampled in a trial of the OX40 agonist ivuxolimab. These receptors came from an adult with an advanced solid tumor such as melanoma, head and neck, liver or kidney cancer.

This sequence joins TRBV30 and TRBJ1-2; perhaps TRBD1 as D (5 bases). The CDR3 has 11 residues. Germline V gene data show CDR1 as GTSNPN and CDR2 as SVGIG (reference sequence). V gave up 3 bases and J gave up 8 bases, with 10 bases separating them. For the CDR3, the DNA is TGTGCCTGGAGGGGGGGGAGGGGCTACACCTTC. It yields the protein CAWRGGRGYTF.

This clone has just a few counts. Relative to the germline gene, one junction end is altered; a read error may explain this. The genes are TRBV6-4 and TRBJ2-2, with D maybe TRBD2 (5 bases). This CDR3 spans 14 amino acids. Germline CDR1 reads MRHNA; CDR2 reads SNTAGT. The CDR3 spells CASRGSGNAGELFF. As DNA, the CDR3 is TGTGCCAGCAGAGGGTCGGGGAACGCCGGGGAGCTGTTTTTT.

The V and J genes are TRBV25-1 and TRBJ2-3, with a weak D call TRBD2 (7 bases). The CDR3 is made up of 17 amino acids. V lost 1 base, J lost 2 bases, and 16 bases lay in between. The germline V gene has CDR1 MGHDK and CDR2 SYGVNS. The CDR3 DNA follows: TGTGCCAGCAGTGAATTAGAGAGGGGGGGATACACAGATACGCAGTATTTT. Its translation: CASSELERGGYTDTQYF.

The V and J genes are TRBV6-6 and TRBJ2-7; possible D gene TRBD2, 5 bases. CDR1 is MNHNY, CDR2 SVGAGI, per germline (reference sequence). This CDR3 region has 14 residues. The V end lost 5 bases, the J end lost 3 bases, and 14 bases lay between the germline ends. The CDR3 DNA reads TGTGCCAGCAGTAAAGGAACCCGGGGCTACGAGCAGTACTTC. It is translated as CASSKGTRGYEQYF.

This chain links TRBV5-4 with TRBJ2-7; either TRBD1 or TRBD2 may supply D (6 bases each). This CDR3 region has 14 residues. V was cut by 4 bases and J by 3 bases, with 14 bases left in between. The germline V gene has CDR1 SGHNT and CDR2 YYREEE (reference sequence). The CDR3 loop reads CASSHMGGVYEQYF. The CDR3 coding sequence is TGTGCCAGCAGCCACATGGGGGGCGTCTACGAGCAGTACTTC.

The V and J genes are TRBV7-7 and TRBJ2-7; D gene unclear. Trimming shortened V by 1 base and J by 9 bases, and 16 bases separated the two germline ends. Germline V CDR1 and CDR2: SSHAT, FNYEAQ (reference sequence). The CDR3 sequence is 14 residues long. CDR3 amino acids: CASSLVPFGSAQYF. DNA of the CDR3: TGTGCCAGCAGCTTAGTGCCCTTTGGATCTGCGCAGTACTTC.

The CDR3 nucleotides read TGTGCCAGCAGCTTAGGAGGGACAGGGCTTCAGCCCCAGCATTTT. Translating it yields CASSLGGTGLQPQHF. V gene TRBV7-9 combines with J gene TRBJ1-5, with 9 positions matching TRBD1. Germline V CDR1 and CDR2: SEHNR, FQNEAQ (reference sequence). This CDR3 spans 15 amino acids. V trimming: 1 base; J trimming: 6 bases; junction bases outside the gene matches: 4.

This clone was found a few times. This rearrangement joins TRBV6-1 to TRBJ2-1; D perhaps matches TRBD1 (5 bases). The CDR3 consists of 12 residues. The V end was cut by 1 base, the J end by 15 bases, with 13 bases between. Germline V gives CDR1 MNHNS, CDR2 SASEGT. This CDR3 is CASSEGGTMPFF. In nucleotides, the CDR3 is TGTGCCAGCAGTGAAGGGGGCACCATGCCGTTCTTC.

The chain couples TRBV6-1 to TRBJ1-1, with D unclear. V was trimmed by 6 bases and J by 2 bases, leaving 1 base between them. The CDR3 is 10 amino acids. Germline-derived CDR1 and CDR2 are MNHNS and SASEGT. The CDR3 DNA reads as TGTGCCAGCAGCAACACTGAAGCTTTCTTT. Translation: CASSNTEAFF.

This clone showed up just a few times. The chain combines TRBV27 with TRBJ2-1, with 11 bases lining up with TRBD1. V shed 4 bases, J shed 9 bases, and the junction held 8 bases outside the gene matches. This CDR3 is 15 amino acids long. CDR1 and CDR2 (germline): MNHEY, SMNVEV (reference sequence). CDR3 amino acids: CASSSPGTGGGEQFF. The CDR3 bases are TGTGCCAGCAGTTCTCCCGGGACAGGGGGAGGTGAGCAGTTCTTC.

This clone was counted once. The CDR3 region is CASSLSNTGELFF. The CDR3, as DNA: TGTGCCAGCAGCCTTAGCAACACCGGGGAGCTGTTTTTT. V is TRBV7-9 and J is TRBJ2-2, with unresolved D. The V gene's germline CDR1 is SEHNR and CDR2 FQNEAQ (reference sequence). V lost 5 bases and J lost 2, with 6 bases in between. This CDR3 spans 13 amino acids. Variable domain in full (rest from reference TRBV7-9 and TRBJ2-2): DTGVSQNPRHKITKRGQNVTFRCDPISEHNRLYWYRQTLGQGPEFLTYFQNEAQLEKSRLLSDRFSAERPKGSFSTLEIQRTEQGDSAMYLCASSLSNTGELFFGEGSRLTVL.

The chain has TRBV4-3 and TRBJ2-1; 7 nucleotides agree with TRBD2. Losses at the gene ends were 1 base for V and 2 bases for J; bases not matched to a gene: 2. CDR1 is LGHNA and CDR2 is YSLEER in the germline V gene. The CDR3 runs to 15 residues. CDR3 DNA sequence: TGCGCCAGCAGCCAAGCCGGGGGGACCTACAATGAGCAGTTCTTC. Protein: CASSQAGGTYNEQFF.

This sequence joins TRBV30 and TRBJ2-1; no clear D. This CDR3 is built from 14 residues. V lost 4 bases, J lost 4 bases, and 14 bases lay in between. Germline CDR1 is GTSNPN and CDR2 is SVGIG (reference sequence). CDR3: CAWNNGLQYNEQFF. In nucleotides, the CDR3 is TGTGCCTGGAATAATGGTCTCCAATACAATGAGCAGTTCTTC.